Given below is one T cell receptor beta chain in context. As yet, its antigen is unknown. This entry is derived from a study of shared clonotypes between healthy human individuals. Study-wide results and limits: Depth of sequencing was expected to influence donor clonotype sharing.

TCRdb keeps only in-frame clones here, not all; method: immunoSEQ multiplex PCR. This sample carries 450,000 or so clones, roughly three quarters of them seen once, and the ten largest clones take around 12%. Trimming removed 4 bases at V and 0 bases at J, with 11 bases between. The CDR3 runs 16 residues. The germline V gene has CDR1 SGHTS and CDR2 YDEGEE. The J gene is TRBJ2-6, the V gene TRBV5-8, with D possibly being TRBD1 (6 bases). Sequencing input: PBMCs. This TCR was sampled from a woman aged 40 to 50 in good health. Some clones in this sample may be carry-over from other donors' samples. The CDR3 protein is CASSITGSSGANVLTF. The CDR3 nucleotides read TGTGCCAGCAGCATTACAGGGAGCTCTGGGGCCAACGTCCTGACTTTC. The entire variable domain, with the rest obtained from reference TRBV5-8 and TRBJ2-6, is as follows: EAGVTQSPTHLIKTRGQQATLRCSPISGHTSVYWYQQALGLGLQFLLWYDEGEERNRGNFPPRFSGRQFPNYSSELNVNALELEDSALYLCASSITGSSGANVLTFGAGSRLTVL.